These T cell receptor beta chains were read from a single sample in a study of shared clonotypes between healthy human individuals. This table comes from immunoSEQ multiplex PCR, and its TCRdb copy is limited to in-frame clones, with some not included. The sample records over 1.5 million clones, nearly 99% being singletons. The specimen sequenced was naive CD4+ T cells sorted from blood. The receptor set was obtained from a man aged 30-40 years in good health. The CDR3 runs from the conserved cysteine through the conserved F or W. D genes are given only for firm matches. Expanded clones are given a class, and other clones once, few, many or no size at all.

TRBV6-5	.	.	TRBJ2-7	CASSYSMPLGEQYF	TGTGCCAGCAGTTACTCGATGCCATTGGGAGAGCAGTACTTC
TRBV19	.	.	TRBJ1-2	CASSNMVGGYTF	TGTGCCAGTAGTAATATGGTCGGGGGCTACACCTTC
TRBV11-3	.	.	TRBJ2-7	CASSLDSRGYEQYF	TGTGCCAGCAGCTTGGACTCAAGAGGGTACGAGCAGTACTTC
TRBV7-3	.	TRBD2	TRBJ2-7	CASSISGSYEQYF	TGTGCCAGCAGCATTAGCGGGAGCTACGAGCAGTACTTC
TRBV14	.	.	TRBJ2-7	CASSPSYEQYF	TGTGCCAGCAGCCCTTCCTACGAGCAGTACTTC
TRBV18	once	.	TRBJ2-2	CASSSGTLDTGELFF	TGTGCCAGCTCATCCGGGACACTTGACACCGGGGAGCTGTTTTTT
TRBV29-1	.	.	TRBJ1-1	CSVGPIIRDTEAFF	TGCAGCGTGGGGCCAATAATAAGGGACACTGAAGCTTTCTTT
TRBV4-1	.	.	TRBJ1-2	CASSQVGRSYGYTF	TGCGCCAGCAGCCAAGTAGGCCGATCGTATGGCTACACCTTC
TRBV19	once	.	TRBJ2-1	CASSPPLGETVF	TGTGCCAGTAGTCCCCCCCTGGGAGAGACAGTCTTC
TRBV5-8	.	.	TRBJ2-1	CASSFSNRAYGEQFF	TGTGCCAGCAGCTTCTCAAACAGGGCCTACGGTGAGCAGTTCTTC
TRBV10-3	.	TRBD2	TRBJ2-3	CAISEPLAGGPTDTQYF	TGTGCCATCAGTGAGCCCCTAGCGGGAGGGCCCACAGATACGCAGTATTTT
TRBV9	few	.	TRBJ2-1	CASSVAGVYNEQFF	TGTGCCAGCAGCGTAGCGGGAGTTTACAATGAGCAGTTCTTC
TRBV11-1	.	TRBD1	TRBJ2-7	CASSSLQTGGYEQYF	TGTGCCAGCAGCTCCCTTCAGACAGGGGGCTACGAGCAGTACTTC
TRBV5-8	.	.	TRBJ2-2	CASSSGELFF	TGTGCCAGCAGCTCCGGGGAGCTGTTTTTT
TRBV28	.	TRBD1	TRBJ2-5	CASSLSPRTGQETQYF	TGTGCCAGCAGTTTATCCCCCCGGACAGGGCAAGAGACCCAGTACTTC
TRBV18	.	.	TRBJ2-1	CASSRRQGLYNEQFF	TGTGCCAGCTCACGAAGACAGGGACTCTACAATGAGCAGTTCTTC
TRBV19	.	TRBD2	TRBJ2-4	CASSPRTSLDIQYF	TGTGCCAGTAGTCCAAGGACTAGCCTTGACATTCAGTACTTC
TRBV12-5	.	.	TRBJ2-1	CASGSITGTYNEQFF	TGTGCTAGTGGCTCGATCACAGGGACCTACAATGAGCAGTTCTTC
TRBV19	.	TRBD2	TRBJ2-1	CASSSRTSGRVYNEQFF	TGTGCCAGTAGTTCCCGGACTAGCGGGAGAGTATACAATGAGCAGTTCTTC
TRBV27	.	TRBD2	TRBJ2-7	CASSFIRGLAGGYEQYF	TGTGCCAGCAGTTTTATCAGGGGGCTAGCGGGAGGCTACGAGCAGTACTTC
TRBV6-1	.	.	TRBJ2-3	CASSVTSGLGDTQYF	TGTGCCAGCAGTGTAACCAGCGGTCTCGGTGATACGCAGTATTTT
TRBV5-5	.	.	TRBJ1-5	CASSLVPGTLGQPQHF	TGTGCCAGCAGCTTGGTACCTGGGACCCTAGGTCAGCCCCAGCATTTT
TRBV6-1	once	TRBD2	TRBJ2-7	CASISPGLPSYEQYF	TGTGCCAGCATCTCGCCGGGACTACCCTCCTACGAGCAGTACTTC
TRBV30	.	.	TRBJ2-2	CAWTYTGELFF	TGTGCCTGGACCTACACCGGGGAGCTGTTTTTT
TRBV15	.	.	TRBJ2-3	CATSPGEGSRYF	TGTGCCACCAGCCCGGGTGAGGGGAGTCGATATTTT
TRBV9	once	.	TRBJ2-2	CASSEKRLGLGAGELFF	TGTGCCAGCAGCGAAAAAAGACTGGGGCTGGGAGCCGGGGAGCTGTTTTTT
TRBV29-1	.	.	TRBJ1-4	CSVQPDVGREREKLFF	TGCAGCGTCCAACCCGACGTGGGGAGGGAGCGTGAAAAACTGTTTTTT
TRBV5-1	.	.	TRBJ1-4	CASSLVDASQGWFLGKLFF	TGCGCCAGCAGCTTGGTAGATGCCTCACAGGGTTGGTTCCTGGGAAAACTGTTTTTT
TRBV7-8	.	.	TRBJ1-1	CASKAGVAEAFF	TGTGCCAGCAAGGCAGGGGTTGCTGAAGCTTTCTTT
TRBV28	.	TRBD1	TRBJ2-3	CASTEGAGADTQYF	TGTGCCAGCACAGAGGGGGCAGGCGCAGATACGCAGTATTTT
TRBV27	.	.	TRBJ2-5	CASSPPVTVGKSETQYF	TGTGCCAGCAGTCCCCCGGTGACCGTGGGAAAGTCGGAGACCCAGTACTTC
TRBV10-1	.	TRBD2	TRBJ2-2	CASSESRREGRTGELFF	TGCGCCAGCAGTGAGTCGCGGAGGGAGGGCCGGACCGGGGAGCTGTTTTTT
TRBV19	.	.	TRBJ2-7	CASSVTTSNEQYF	TGTGCCAGTAGTGTTACTACGTCTAACGAGCAGTACTTC
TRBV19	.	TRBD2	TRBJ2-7	CASSNRLAGINEQYF	TGTGCCAGTAGTAACCGACTAGCGGGTATCAACGAGCAGTACTTC
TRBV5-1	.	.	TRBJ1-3	CASSLAAAPSGNTIYF	TGCGCCAGCAGCTTGGCGGCGGCACCCTCTGGAAACACCATATATTTT
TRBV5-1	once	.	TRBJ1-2	CASSPEGINNYGYTF	TGCGCCAGCAGCCCGGAAGGGATCAATAACTATGGCTACACCTTC
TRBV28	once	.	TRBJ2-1	CASTRTILSYNEQFF	TGTGCCAGCACCCGGACTATCTTATCCTACAATGAGCAGTTCTTC
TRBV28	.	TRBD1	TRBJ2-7	CASRTPGQATRHYEQYF	TGTGCCAGCAGGACTCCAGGACAGGCAACGAGGCATTACGAGCAGTACTTC
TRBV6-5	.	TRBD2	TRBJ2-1	CASSFTLAGGPGEQFF	TGTGCCAGCAGTTTTACCCTAGCGGGAGGGCCGGGTGAGCAGTTCTTC
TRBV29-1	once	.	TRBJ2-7	CSAHWGDRQYF	TGCAGCGCCCATTGGGGGGATCGGCAGTACTTC
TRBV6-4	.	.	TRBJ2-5	CASSDSGGETQYF	TGTGCCAGCAGTGACTCGGGGGGAGAGACCCAGTACTTC